What follows are 27 T cell receptor beta chains derived from one specimen sequenced in a study of cytomegalovirus exposure and HLA in healthy donors. Primers for the PCR totalled 60 Vbeta and 13 Jbeta. Data came from immunoSEQ multiplex PCR; TCRdb stores just in-frame clones and leaves some out. The sample has around 110,000 clones, about 61% seen once. The sequenced sample was PBMCs. Receptors originate from a woman younger than 45 in good health and CMV-seronegative.

This chain links TRBV6-1 with TRBJ2-5, with a weak D call TRBD2 (5 bases). The J call may be in error: the DNA end matches TRBJ2-7 better. The CDR3 length is 15 residues. Looked up from germline, CDR1 is MNHNS and CDR2 is SASEGT. CDR3 sequence: CASSDGGLISYEQYF. CDR3 DNA sequence: TGTGCCAGCAGTGATGGCGGACTGATCTCCTACGAGCAGTACTTC.

There are a few counts of this clone. The rearrangement joins TRBV10-1 to TRBJ2-3, with 7 bases identical to TRBD1. The CDR3 sequence is 16 residues long. V dropped 0 bases and J dropped 2; count of bases not matched to a gene: 5. Germline CDR1 reads WNHNN; CDR2 reads SYGVQD (reference sequence). CDR3 region: CASSESGTAYTDTQYF. In DNA form, the CDR3 reads TGCGCCAGCAGTGAGTCGGGGACAGCTTACACAGATACGCAGTATTTT.

The chain is built from TRBV6-4 and TRBJ2-1; D is undetermined. The CDR3 consists of 13 residues. Germline assignment: CDR1 MRHNA and CDR2 SNTAGT. Trimming shortened V by 0 bases and J by 8 bases, and 8 bases separated the two germline ends. The CDR3 loop reads CASSDSTHDEQFF. CDR3 coding DNA: TGTGCCAGCAGTGACTCGACTCACGATGAGCAGTTCTTC.

The chain links TRBV27 to TRBJ1-1, with unresolved D. The CDR3 runs 16 residues. The V end lost 5 bases, the J end lost 0 bases, and 16 bases lay between the germline ends. Germline V lookup: CDR1 MNHEY, CDR2 SMNVEV (reference sequence). CDR3 residues: CASSPWGGRMNTEAFF. DNA of the CDR3: TGTGCCAGCAGTCCCTGGGGAGGACGTATGAACACTGAAGCTTTCTTT.

This chain joins TRBV5-1 and TRBJ1-5, with a tentative D call TRBD1 (5 bases). The CDR3 length is 15 residues. Trimming left V 0 bases short and J 1 base short, with 8 bases between. Germline lookup yields CDR1 SGHRS and CDR2 YFSETQ. The DNA for the CDR3 is TGCGCCAGCAGCTTGGGTCGGGGGAGCAATCAGCCCCAGCATTTT. Amino acid sequence: CASSLGRGSNQPQHF. The whole variable domain, filled in from reference TRBV5-1 and TRBJ1-5, reads KAGVTQTPRYLIKTRGQQVTLSCSPISGHRSVSWYQQTPGQGLQFLFEYFSETQRNKGNFPGRFSGRQFSNSRSEMNVSTLELGDSALYLCASSLGRGSNQPQHFGDGTRLSIL.

Worth noting for this clone: One end of the junction fails to match germline, which may point to a read error. Other DNA sequences in this specimen translate into the identical CDR3. V and J are TRBV29-1 and TRBJ2-6; perhaps TRBD1 as D (5 bases). CDR1 is SQVTM and CDR2 is ANQGSEA in the germline V gene. The CDR3 extends over 15 amino acids. The CDR3 bases are TGCAGCGTTGAAGAACACAGGAATGGGGCCAACGTTCTGACTTTC. Translated: CSVEEHRNGANVLTF.

This clone was found a few times. This chain connects TRBV19 to TRBJ1-2; 7 bases line up with TRBD1. J lost 8 bases, V lost 5 bases, and 8 bases had no gene match. From germline, CDR1 is LNHDA and CDR2 SQIVND (reference sequence). This CDR3 has 13 amino acids. The CDR3 nucleotides are TGTGCCAGTAGTTTAAGGGGGCCAGAAGGCTACACCTTC. Encoded protein: CASSLRGPEGYTF.

This rearrangement joins TRBV7-2 to TRBJ2-7, with TRBD1 matching 11 bases. V shed 6 bases and J 8 bases; nucleotides not matched to a gene: 18. Germline CDR1 SGHTA, CDR2 FQGNSA. The CDR3 runs to 17 residues. The CDR3 loop reads CASSAISSGTGGLKQYF. The CDR3 region has the DNA TGTGCCAGCAGTGCAATCTCCTCAGGGACAGGGGGTTTGAAGCAGTACTTC.

The chain couples TRBV19 to TRBJ2-7; D is perhaps TRBD2 (6 bases). Trimming removed 2 bases from V and 0 bases from J, with 11 bases in between. Germline V gene lookup returns CDR1 LNHDA and CDR2 SQIVND (reference sequence). This CDR3 has 15 residues. In DNA form, the CDR3 reads TGTGCCAGTAGTATAAAGACTAGTAGCTCCTACGAGCAGTACTTC. Translation: CASSIKTSSSYEQYF.

The chain recombines TRBV6-4 with TRBJ2-3; D gene unclear. Deletions cut 3 bases from V and 0 bases from J, with 10 bases between. The germline CDR1 and CDR2 sequences are MRHNA and SNTAGT. This CDR3 spans 15 amino acids. CDR3 sequence: CASSEESGSTDTQYF. The DNA for the CDR3 is TGTGCCAGCAGTGAGGAGAGTGGAAGCACAGATACGCAGTATTTT.

The rearrangement links TRBV2 to TRBJ2-3, with unresolved D. The V gene lost 4 bases and the J gene lost 4 bases, with 6 bases spanning the gap. CDR1 is SNHLY and CDR2 is FYNNEI in the germline V gene. CDR3 length: 12 residues. The CDR3 spells CASSADSDTQYF. The CDR3 region has the DNA TGTGCCAGCAGTGCCGACTCAGATACGCAGTATTTT.

Concerning this clone itself: No conserved phenylalanine or tryptophan is present at the end of the CDR3, so a read error is the likely explanation. The V gene is TRBV14, the J gene TRBJ1-2; D not resolved. Germline CDR1 and CDR2: SGHDN and FVKESK. The CDR3 has 13 residues. The ends were cut back, 3 bases at V and 7 bases at J, with 12 bases in the middle. The CDR3 loop is CASSHGNGVGYTL. Written as DNA, the CDR3 is TGTGCCAGCAGCCACGGGAACGGTGTTGGCTACACCCTC.

The rearrangement joins TRBV25-1 to TRBJ2-7, with D possibly matching TRBD2 (6 bases). Germline loops: CDR1 MGHDK, CDR2 SYGVNS. The CDR3 totals 14 residues. The V end was cut by 1 base, the J end by 3 bases, with 10 bases between. In DNA, the CDR3 is TGTGCCAGCAGTGAATGGGGGGTGGGCTACGAGCAGTACTTC. It codes for CASSEWGVGYEQYF.

The chain is built from TRBV11-3 and TRBJ2-3; possible D gene TRBD1, 5 bases. Germline values: CDR1 SGHNT, CDR2 YENEEA. The CDR3 is made up of 15 amino acids. V lost 1 base, J lost 2 bases, and 10 bases lay in between. CDR3 region: CASSLGQGLTDTQYF. CDR3 coding DNA: TGTGCCAGCAGCTTAGGCCAGGGCCTCACAGATACGCAGTATTTT. Filled out from reference TRBV11-3 and TRBJ2-3, the complete variable domain reads EAGVVQSPRYKIIEKKQPVAFWCNPISGHNTLYWYLQNLGQGPELLIRYENEEAVDDSQLPKDRFSAERLKGVDSTLKIQPAELGDSAVYLCASSLGQGLTDTQYFGPGTRLTVL.

CDR3 DNA: TGCGCCAGCAAGCTTGAGAGCCTTTTCGACAATGAGCAGTTCTTC. It specifies CASKLESLFDNEQFF. This chain joins TRBV4-1 and TRBJ2-1; no firm D call. CDR3 length equals 15 residues. CDR1 and CDR2 (germline): MGHRA, YSYEKL. V was clipped by 7 bases and J by 5 bases, with 18 bases between them.

V and J are TRBV14 and TRBJ2-1; 14 bases are a match to TRBD2. The CDR3 spans 19 residues. V was pared by 3 bases and J by 2 bases, with 9 bases of the junction left unmatched. The germline CDR1 and CDR2 sequences are SGHDN and FVKESK. The CDR3 DNA follows: TGTGCCAGCAGCCACTATCCGGGACTAGCGGGAGTCCCCTACAATGAGCAGTTCTTC. This encodes CASSHYPGLAGVPYNEQFF.

In its sample, this clone was seen a few times. V and J are TRBV6-1 and TRBJ2-7, with 9 bases fitting TRBD1. The germline CDR1 and CDR2 sequences are MNHNS and SASEGT. The CDR3 consists of 15 residues. V shed 5 bases, J shed 3 bases, and the junction held 8 bases outside the gene matches. In DNA, the CDR3 is TGTGCCAGCAGTCCATGGGAGACAGGGGGCTACGAGCAGTACTTC. Protein: CASSPWETGGYEQYF.

In this sample, this clone turned up once. The rearrangement joins TRBV30 to TRBJ2-7; 7 positions agree with TRBD1. The CDR3 is made up of 13 amino acids. The ends lost 0 bases at V and 2 bases at J; junction bases unmatched: 1. Germline-derived CDR1 and CDR2 are GTSNPN and SVGIG (reference sequence). DNA for the CDR3: TGTGCCTGGAGTGTACAGGGGCCCTACGAGCAGTACTTC. It specifies CAWSVQGPYEQYF.

The chain joins TRBV28 to TRBJ1-2; tentatively, D is TRBD1 (5 bases). The CDR3 covers 14 residues. In germline, CDR1 is MDHEN, CDR2 SYDVKM. With 8 bases removed from V and 4 bases from J, the gap between germline ends came to 17 bases. The chain's CDR3 is CASCNGAGGYGYTF. Written as DNA, the CDR3 is TGTGCCAGCTGCAATGGGGCCGGGGGCTATGGCTACACCTTC.

With respect to this clone: Other DNA sequences within the sample encode an identical CDR3. This chain connects TRBV15 to TRBJ2-7; D is perhaps TRBD2 (5 bases). The germline V gene encodes CDR1 LNHNV and CDR2 YYDKDF (reference sequence). The CDR3 extends over 14 amino acids. V was trimmed by 0 bases and J by 0 bases, leaving 6 bases between them. The DNA for the CDR3 is TGTGCCACCAGCAGAGATCGGGGCTCCTACGAGCAGTACTTC. It encodes CATSRDRGSYEQYF.

The chain joins TRBV10-3 to TRBJ2-1; 11 nucleotides line up with TRBD2. Per germline, CDR1 ENHRY and CDR2 SYGVKD. Unmatched junction bases numbered 7, after V lost 11 bases and J lost 7 bases. The CDR3 extends over 13 amino acids. The CDR3: CAVTSGSMNEQFF. CDR3 DNA: TGTGCCGTCACTAGCGGGAGTATGAATGAGCAGTTCTTC.

The rearrangement links TRBV19 to TRBJ1-1, with D uncertain. The V end lost 4 bases, the J end lost 1 base, and 10 bases lay between the germline ends. CDR3 size: 14 residues. The germline CDR1 and CDR2 sequences are LNHDA and SQIVND (reference sequence). The CDR3 nucleotides are TGTGCCAGTAGTAGGAAAGCAGGGAACACTGAAGCTTTCTTT. It translates to CASSRKAGNTEAFF.

This rearrangement joins TRBV4-1 to TRBJ1-1; weak D call: TRBD1 (6 bases). CDR1 MGHRA and CDR2 YSYEKL come from the germline V gene. The CDR3 totals 12 residues. Trimming removed 6 bases at V and 5 bases at J, with 10 bases between. In DNA, the CDR3 is TGCGCCAGCAGACAGGGTGGGACTGAAGCTTTCTTT. It yields the protein CASRQGGTEAFF.

In its sample, this clone was seen a few times. The V and J genes are TRBV6-6 and TRBJ2-7; 11 bases are shared with TRBD1. The CDR3 is made up of 15 amino acids. Germline V CDR1 and CDR2: MNHNY, SVGAGI (reference sequence). V trimming: 2 bases; J trimming: 6 bases; junction bases outside the gene matches: 6. The CDR3: CASSYSPGTGGEQYF. The CDR3 DNA is TGTGCCAGCAGTTACAGCCCCGGGACAGGGGGCGAGCAGTACTTC.

The chain has TRBV5-6 and TRBJ1-1; D is undetermined. Per germline, CDR1 SGHDT and CDR2 YYEEEE. The V end was cut by 0 bases, the J end by 3 bases, with 15 bases between. This CDR3 is 16 amino acids long. CDR3 in DNA: TGTGCCAGCAGCTTGGAACCCCCCTCTTCAGACACTGAAGCTTTCTTT. Protein sequence: CASSLEPPSSDTEAFF.

This clone was counted at least ten times. Here the CDR3 reads CASKPDRGSDIQYF. The CDR3 region has the DNA TGTGCCAGCAAACCCGACAGGGGTAGTGACATTCAGTACTTC. This chain uses TRBV2 with TRBJ2-4, with 8 bases identical to TRBD1. This CDR3 contains 14 residues. With V trimmed by 7 bases and J by 8 bases, 10 bases remained unmatched. CDR1 is SNHLY, CDR2 FYNNEI, per germline.

This clone was found a few times. J is TRBJ2-2 and V is TRBV5-1, with D uncertain. Between the trimmed V and J ends, which lost 2 bases and 6 bases, there was a span of 8 bases. Germline CDR1 and CDR2: SGHRS and YFSETQ. The CDR3 length is 13 residues. The CDR3 DNA reads as TGCGCCAGCAGCTTACAATTGTCCGGGGAGCTGTTTTTT. Protein product: CASSLQLSGELFF.